The 25 T cell receptor beta chains in this list originate from one sample, sequenced in a study of cytomegalovirus exposure and HLA in healthy donors. The protocol was immunoSEQ multiplex PCR, while the TCRdb copy is restricted to in-frame clones and leaves out a portion. The data contain over 200,000 clones, about 90% of them singletons. Sequenced input: PBMCs. These receptors were taken from a woman younger than 35 in good health and CMV-seronegative.

V usage is TRBV4-2 and J usage is TRBJ2-5, with no clear D. Germline V CDR1 and CDR2: LGHNA, YNFKEQ. CDR3 length: 13 residues. V was trimmed by 0 bases and J by 4 bases, leaving 6 bases between them. CDR3 residues: CASSQDRRETQYF. In DNA form, the CDR3 reads TGTGCCAGCAGCCAAGATCGTAGAGAGACCCAGTACTTC.

The rearrangement joins TRBV4-1 to TRBJ2-7; D may be TRBD2 (5 bases). Germline V gene sequence: CDR1 MGHRA, CDR2 YSYEKL. V dropped 0 bases and J dropped 2 bases, with 11 bases sitting between them. The CDR3 runs to 15 residues. This CDR3 is CASSQERDPPYEQYF. DNA for the CDR3: TGCGCCAGCAGCCAAGAGAGGGATCCCCCCTACGAGCAGTACTTC.

The genes are TRBV2 and TRBJ2-7; 7 positions match TRBD1. The CDR3 length is 14 residues. V was clipped by 6 bases and J by 7 bases; unmatched bases: 12. The germline gives CDR1 SNHLY, CDR2 FYNNEI. CDR3 loop: CASSQKTGMGEQYF. In DNA form, the CDR3 reads TGTGCCAGCAGCCAAAAGACAGGGATGGGGGAGCAGTACTTC.

This sequence joins TRBV19 and TRBJ2-5, with D tentatively TRBD2 (6 bases). Germline V lookup: CDR1 LNHDA, CDR2 SQIVND (reference sequence). This CDR3 is built from 15 residues. V dropped 4 bases and J dropped 5 bases, with 17 bases sitting between them. CDR3 DNA: TGTGCCAGTAGTAGGGGGGACCGCCGCCCCGAGACCCAGTACTTC. Translation: CASSRGDRRPETQYF.

V and J are TRBV5-6 and TRBJ2-3; TRBD1 matches at 8 bases. V was pared by 1 base and J by 2 bases, with 6 bases of the junction left unmatched. Germline CDR1 is SGHDT and CDR2 is YYEEEE. CDR3 length: 16 amino acids. CDR3 sequence (DNA): TGTGCCAGCAGCTTGCAAGGGACAGGTCTCACAGATACGCAGTATTTT. Protein product: CASSLQGTGLTDTQYF.

The rearrangement links TRBV25-1 to TRBJ2-7; TRBD2 matches 8 bases. The CDR3 totals 17 residues. V dropped 2 bases and J dropped 5; count of bases not matched to a gene: 14. The germline CDR1 and CDR2 sequences are MGHDK and SYGVNS. CDR3 residues: CASSETGRGRLPDEQYF. CDR3 coding DNA: TGTGCCAGCAGTGAAACCGGGAGGGGGAGGCTCCCCGACGAGCAGTACTTC.

This chain joins TRBV6-6 and TRBJ1-5, with a possible D match to TRBD1 (6 bases). This CDR3 spans 15 amino acids. The V end lost 7 bases, the J end lost 4 bases, and 17 bases lay between the germline ends. Looked up from germline, CDR1 is MNHNY and CDR2 is SVGAGI (reference sequence). The CDR3 DNA follows: TGTGCCAGCACCCTAGGGGGGGAAGGTAATCAGCCCCAGCATTTT. Translation gives CASTLGGEGNQPQHF.

This chain connects TRBV15 to TRBJ1-5; tentatively, D is TRBD1 (5 bases). The CDR3 length is 18 residues. The germline gives CDR1 LNHNV, CDR2 YYDKDF (reference sequence). V lost 3 bases to trimming and J lost 2 bases, with 20 bases between them. The CDR3 bases are TGTGCCACCAGCAGGAGAAGGTTGTCAGGGTATGGCAATCAGCCCCAGCATTTT. Protein: CATSRRRLSGYGNQPQHF. Variable domain in full (rest from reference TRBV15 and TRBJ1-5): DAMVIQNPRYQVTQFGKPVTLSCSQTLNHNVMYWYQQKSSQAPKLLFHYYDKDFNNEADTPDNFQSRRPNTSFCFLDIRSPGLGDTAMYLCATSRRRLSGYGNQPQHFGDGTRLSIL.

The chain joins TRBV7-2 to TRBJ2-7; D might be TRBD2 (5 bases). The germline V gene encodes CDR1 SGHTA and CDR2 FQGNSA. CDR3 size: 15 residues. Trimming pared 1 base from V and 0 bases from J, leaving 10 bases between. The CDR3 here is CASSLGLGSSYEQYF. CDR3 in DNA: TGTGCCAGCAGCTTAGGTCTAGGGAGCTCCTACGAGCAGTACTTC.

The chain is built from TRBV6-1 and TRBJ2-7; 7 bases align to TRBD2. J lost 7 bases, V lost 4 bases, and 1 base had no gene match. The V gene's germline CDR1 is MNHNS and CDR2 SASEGT. The CDR3 is 11 amino acids. The CDR3 DNA sequence: TGTGCCAGCAGTGTGGGGGGGGAGCAGTACTTC. Protein product: CASSVGGEQYF.

This chain uses TRBV11-2 with TRBJ1-1; D is undetermined. CDR1 is SGHAT, CDR2 FQNNGV, per germline. Trimming took off 5 bases at V and 1 base at J, with 5 bases between the two ends. The CDR3 has 12 residues. As DNA, the CDR3 is TGTGCCAGCAGCCCCCAGAACACTGAAGCTTTCTTT. Its protein product is CASSPQNTEAFF.

This chain uses TRBV2 with TRBJ2-2, with D uncertain. Trimming left V 0 bases short and J 9 bases short, with 17 bases between. Germline CDR1 reads SNHLY; CDR2 reads FYNNEI. The CDR3 runs 16 residues. CDR3 loop: CASSEALPVVRRELFF. The CDR3 DNA sequence: TGTGCCAGCAGTGAAGCGCTGCCGGTGGTCCGCCGGGAGCTGTTTTTT.

This rearrangement joins TRBV19 to TRBJ2-1; D unclear. CDR1 is LNHDA, CDR2 SQIVND, per germline (reference sequence). Trimming left V 3 bases short and J 8 bases short, with 8 bases between. CDR3 size: 12 residues. The CDR3 bases are TGTGCCAGTAGTATTTTCGGGTATGAGCAGTTCTTC. Its protein product is CASSIFGYEQFF. Variable domain in full (rest from reference TRBV19 and TRBJ2-1): DGGITQSPKYLFRKEGQNVTLSCEQNLNHDAMYWYRQDPGQGLRLIYYSQIVNDFQKGDIAEGYSVSREKKESFPLTVTSAQKNPTAFYLCASSIFGYEQFFGPGTRLTVL.

The CDR3 loop reads CASSDPAGTSGIYNEQFF. The CDR3 DNA is TGTGCCAGCAGTGACCCAGCCGGGACTAGCGGGATCTACAATGAGCAGTTCTTC. V gene TRBV25-1 combines with J gene TRBJ2-1; 13 bases match TRBD2. This CDR3 has 18 residues. Unmatched junction bases numbered 8, after V lost 3 bases and J lost 3 bases. Germline V gene sequence: CDR1 MGHDK, CDR2 SYGVNS.

The chain combines TRBV10-3 with TRBJ1-5; D call uncertain. V was trimmed by 0 bases and J by 5 bases, leaving 8 bases between them. The CDR3 contains 14 residues. The germline V gene encodes CDR1 ENHRY and CDR2 SYGVKD. CDR3 DNA sequence: TGTGCCATCAGTGAGTCTGGAGAGCATCAGCCCCAGCATTTT. Amino acids: CAISESGEHQPQHF.

The chain joins TRBV10-3 to TRBJ2-1; D is possibly TRBD2 (5 bases). There are 19 residues in the CDR3. Germline CDR1 ENHRY, CDR2 SYGVKD. V lost 2 bases to trimming and J lost 0 bases, with 20 bases between them. The CDR3: CAISEAQRHARFSYNEQFF. The CDR3 DNA is TGTGCCATCAGTGAGGCTCAGCGGCACGCAAGGTTCTCCTACAATGAGCAGTTCTTC.

V usage is TRBV7-9 and J usage is TRBJ2-7; 10 nucleotides agree with TRBD2. J lost 1 base, V lost 10 bases, and 10 bases had no gene match. This CDR3 is 15 amino acids long. CDR1 is SEHNR, CDR2 FQNEAQ, per germline (reference sequence). CDR3 in amino acids: CATAGLAGASYEQYF. CDR3 sequence (DNA): TGTGCCACAGCGGGGCTAGCGGGAGCATCCTACGAGCAGTACTTC.

This rearrangement joins TRBV6-5 to TRBJ2-1, with 9 bases that match TRBD2. Germline-derived CDR1 and CDR2 are MNHEY and SVGAGI. The CDR3 is 13 residues long. Trimming took 6 bases from V and 8 from J; bases not matched to a gene: 5. CDR3 in DNA: TGTGCCAGCAGCCCGGGACTAGCACATGAGCAGTTCTTC. Its protein product is CASSPGLAHEQFF.

The chain links TRBV29-1 to TRBJ1-1, with D possibly matching TRBD1 (5 bases). Trimming cost V 6 bases and J 8 bases, with 22 bases left between them. The germline V gene encodes CDR1 SQVTM and CDR2 ANQGSEA. The CDR3 consists of 14 residues. Here the CDR3 reads CSVSPYDSATEAFF. DNA for the CDR3: TGCAGCGTCTCCCCCTACGACAGCGCCACAGAAGCTTTCTTT.

V usage is TRBV10-2 and J usage is TRBJ1-2, with 7 bases fitting TRBD1. The CDR3 is made up of 15 amino acids. V shed 7 bases, J shed 3 bases, and the junction held 11 bases outside the gene matches. Germline V gene sequence: CDR1 WSHSY, CDR2 SAAADI. CDR3 sequence (DNA): TGCGCCAGCACTAGTCAGGGGGGTTTGTACTATGGCTACACCTTC. Protein: CASTSQGGLYYGYTF.

This clone was recorded once. This sequence joins TRBV7-2 and TRBJ2-7, with a weak D call TRBD2 (5 bases). V was trimmed by 1 base and J by 2 bases, leaving 9 bases between them. This CDR3 is built from 14 residues. Germline assignment: CDR1 SGHTA and CDR2 FQGNSA. DNA for the CDR3: TGTGCCAGCAGCTTAGTGGACTTACCCTACGAGCAGTACTTC. Translated: CASSLVDLPYEQYF.

V and J are TRBV5-1 and TRBJ2-2; 8 nucleotides match TRBD1. The germline gives CDR1 SGHRS, CDR2 YFSETQ. The CDR3 runs 16 residues. V dropped 3 bases and J dropped 2; count of bases not matched to a gene: 6. In DNA, the CDR3 is TGCGCCAGCAGCTCAAACGGACAGGGTAACACCGGGGAGCTGTTTTTT. The encoded protein is CASSSNGQGNTGELFF.

J is TRBJ1-5 and V is TRBV19, with a tentative D call TRBD1 (6 bases). The length of the CDR3 is 16 residues. Germline CDR1 is LNHDA and CDR2 is SQIVND (reference sequence). Trimming left V 9 bases short and J 0 bases short, with 18 bases between. The CDR3 here is CASRRQDPNSNQPQHF. In nucleotides, the CDR3 is TGTGCCAGCAGAAGACAGGATCCCAATAGCAATCAGCCCCAGCATTTT.

The chain recombines TRBV7-9 with TRBJ1-1, with 8 positions matching TRBD1. V trimming: 5 bases; J trimming: 5 bases; junction bases outside the gene matches: 7. Germline V lookup: CDR1 SEHNR, CDR2 FQNEAQ (reference sequence). The CDR3 extends over 14 amino acids. CDR3 nucleotides: TGTGCCAGCAGCGCACGGACAGGGTTAACTGAAGCTTTCTTT. Translating gives CASSARTGLTEAFF.

The gene calls are TRBV2 and TRBJ1-1; D unclear. The CDR3 has 17 residues. The germline V and J ends were trimmed by 0 bases and 4 bases, with 18 bases remaining between them. From germline, CDR1 is SNHLY and CDR2 FYNNEI. CDR3 coding DNA: TGTGCCAGCAGTGAAGCCCCTGCCTCGATCGAGGTCACTGAAGCTTTCTTT. Translation: CASSEAPASIEVTEAFF.